This T cell receptor (beta chain) was identified during a study of spatial heterogeneity in lung cancer. There are 14 residues in the CDR3. Germline lookup yields CDR1 SGHNT and CDR2 YYREEE (reference sequence). With V trimmed by 4 bases and J by 4 bases, 7 bases remained unmatched. TCRdb re-derived calls from the 5' RACE reads in MiXCR, one entry per CDR3 protein. The sample has about 20,000 distinct CDR3 sequences, more than 6.5% seen once. At least ten counts were recorded for this clonotype. The antigen is not known. Study-level points and caveats: Ubiquitous and regional nonsynonymous mutation counts were tracked by ubiquitous and regional expanded TCR counts, respectively. Tumor mutation count correlated with how many alpha and beta TCRs expanded intratumorally.

Time point: sample taken at primary tumor resection. The sequence came from a female donor with early-stage non-small cell lung cancer. Sequenced here: lung tumor tissue, sampled at surgery. The rearrangement joins TRBV5-4 to TRBJ2-5; 7 nucleotides line up with TRBD2. CDR3 sequence reads: CASSREDVRETQYF. The CDR3 DNA reads TGTGCCAGCAGCCGGGAGGACGTAAGAGAGACCCAGTACTTC.